The rows below give T cell receptor beta chains drawn from one sample of a study of T cell responses to AZD1222 COVID-19 vaccine. The repertoire was sequenced with immunoSEQ multiplex PCR; TCRdb's copy has only in-frame clones and lacks some. The profile shows 30,000 to 35,000 clones, 88% of them singletons. Sequencing was performed on peripheral blood, taken 28 days after the second AZD1222 dose. These receptors were collected from an adult who received the AZD1222 COVID-19 vaccine. Each CDR3 is given with its conserved first and last residue. Each record gives: V gene, J gene, clone size, D gene, CDR3 DNA, CDR3 protein. The D gene is left open where the match is weak. Clone size is shown for a subset of rows, as once, few, many or a class of expanded clone.

TRBV27,TRBJ2-5,-,-,TGTGCCAGCAGTTTAAGACTCGGGAAAGAGACCCAGTACTTC,CASSLRLGKETQYF
TRBV18,TRBJ1-3,-,-,TGTGCCAGCTCACCACCATCGACAGTACCGGGAAACACCATATATTTT,CASSPPSTVPGNTIYF
TRBV11-1,TRBJ1-1,-,TRBD1,TGTGCCAGCAGCCGACAGGGGGCAAACACTGAAGCTTTCTTT,CASSRQGANTEAFF
TRBV5-6,TRBJ2-7,-,-,TGTGCCAGCAGCTTCCGGTGGGGGGACGAGCAGTACTTC,CASSFRWGDEQYF
TRBV12-3/TRBV12-4,TRBJ1-4,-,-,TGTGCCAGCAGTTTACGGCATAATGAAAAACTGTTTTTT,CASSLRHNEKLFF
TRBV7-3,TRBJ2-7,-,-,TGTGCCAGCAGCTTAATAGCTTCTTACGAGCAGTACTTC,CASSLIASYEQYF
TRBV5-4,TRBJ2-7,-,TRBD2,TGTGCCAGCAGCTTGCGAGCTAGCGGGGGCTACGAGCAGTACTTC,CASSLRASGGYEQYF
TRBV28,TRBJ2-3,-,TRBD2,TGTGCCAGCAGTTTAATAGCGGGGGGTGGGACAGATACGCAGTATTTT,CASSLIAGGGTDTQYF
TRBV11-3,TRBJ1-2,-,-,TGTGCCAGCAGCATAAGGCGGGAAGGGGAGGACTATGGCTACACCTTC,CASSIRREGEDYGYTF
TRBV7-9,TRBJ1-3,-,-,TGTGCCAGCCGGGAGACAGCCAAGGGGGGAAACACCATATATTTT,CASRETAKGGNTIYF
TRBV5-1,TRBJ1-2,-,TRBD1,TGCGCCAGCAGCGGACAGACAGGGGGCGCGTATGGCTACACCTTC,CASSGQTGGAYGYTF
TRBV19,TRBJ1-2,-,-,TGTGCCAGTAGTATTCAGGGCAGTCTGGCGTATGGCTACACCTTC,CASSIQGSLAYGYTF
TRBV19,TRBJ2-5,-,TRBD2,TGTGCCAGTAAACTAGCGGGGGGACCACAAGAGACCCAGTACTTC,CASKLAGGPQETQYF
TRBV5-4,TRBJ2-7,-,TRBD1,TGTGCCAGCAGCTCACCGGGACAGGGGTACGAGCAGTACTTC,CASSSPGQGYEQYF
TRBV30,TRBJ2-7,few,-,TGTGCCTGGAGTGTGGTTGGCAGGGACGGTGAGCAGTACTTC,CAWSVVGRDGEQYF
TRBV7-2,TRBJ2-2,-,-,TGTGCCAGCACTCTGAGGGGAACCGGGGAGCTGTTTTTT,CASTLRGTGELFF
TRBV9,TRBJ2-1,-,-,TGTGCCAGCAGCGTCTTCGGGGGAATAGGCAATGAGCAGTTCTTC,CASSVFGGIGNEQFF
TRBV11-1,TRBJ2-5,-,-,TGTGCCAGCACCCGGGGGGCAGGCGAGACCCAGTACTTC,CASTRGAGETQYF
TRBV7-8,TRBJ2-1,-,TRBD1,TGTGCCAGCAGCTTAAGGGGGCACTACAATGAGCAGTTCTTC,CASSLRGHYNEQFF
TRBV2,TRBJ1-6,-,-,TGTGCCAGCAGGCCGGGAGCCTCCTATAATTCACCCCTCCACTTT,CASRPGASYNSPLHF
TRBV6-5,TRBJ2-1,-,TRBD1,TGTGCCAGCACCCGACAGGGGACAAATGAGCAGTTCTTC,CASTRQGTNEQFF
TRBV7-9,TRBJ2-7,-,TRBD1,TGTGCCAGCAGCTTAGGATCCGGGACAGGGTGGGGTTTGTCCTACGAGCAGTACTTC,CASSLGSGTGWGLSYEQYF
TRBV6-2/TRBV6-3,TRBJ2-5,-,TRBD1,TGTGCCAGCAGCCGAGGACAGGGTGGAGAGACCCAGTACTTC,CASSRGQGGETQYF
TRBV30,TRBJ2-5,once,-,TGTGCCTGGAGTGTACATGGAGAGACCCAGTACTTC,CAWSVHGETQYF
TRBV12-3/TRBV12-4,TRBJ2-7,large,TRBD1,TGTGCCAGCGGGGACAGGACCTACGAGCAGTACTTC,CASGDRTYEQYF
TRBV6-6,TRBJ2-2,few,-,TGTGCCAGCAGTTACTCCGCCGGGGAGCTGTTTTTT,CASSYSAGELFF
TRBV7-8,TRBJ1-4,-,-,TGTGCCAGCAGCCCAAGGACTGTGAAAAATGAAAAACTGTTTTTT,CASSPRTVKNEKLFF
TRBV7-9,TRBJ1-1,-,-,TGTGCCAGCGTTGGGGGCCGGGCCGCTGAAGCTTTCTTT,CASVGGRAAEAFF
TRBV3-1/TRBV3-2,TRBJ1-2,-,-,TGTGCCAGCAGCAGGGACCTGGGGGGGGACTACACCTTC,CASSRDLGGDYTF
TRBV19,TRBJ1-1,-,-,TGTGCCAGTAACGCCCTAGGTAAGGTCATGAACACTGAAGCTTTCTTT,CASNALGKVMNTEAFF
TRBV15,TRBJ2-2,-,TRBD2,TGTGCCACCAGCAGAGTAGCGGGGGCCAACACCGGGGAGCTGTTTTTT,CATSRVAGANTGELFF
TRBV7-9,TRBJ1-1,-,-,TGTGCCAGCAGCTTAATGGGTGGCAGGGACACTGAAGCTTTCTTT,CASSLMGGRDTEAFF
TRBV3-1/TRBV3-2,TRBJ2-7,-,-,TGTGCCAGCGGAAGGCGCCCGGCGGGCGAGCAGTACTTC,CASGRRPAGEQYF
TRBV2,TRBJ2-7,-,-,TGTGCCAGCGCAGGGAGGACATACGAGCAGTACTTC,CASAGRTYEQYF
TRBV11-3,TRBJ2-1,-,TRBD2,TGTGCCAGCAGCTTAGACCTAGCGGGGGGGCGCAATGAGCAGTTCTTC,CASSLDLAGGRNEQFF
TRBV6-5,TRBJ2-7,once,TRBD1,TGTGCCAGCAGTTACACCGGGACAGGGACTTTCTGGGAGCAGTACTTC,CASSYTGTGTFWEQYF
TRBV5-1,TRBJ2-1,few,TRBD2,TGCGCCAGCAGAAGCGGGGGGCGCGGGAATGAGCAGTTCTTC,CASRSGGRGNEQFF